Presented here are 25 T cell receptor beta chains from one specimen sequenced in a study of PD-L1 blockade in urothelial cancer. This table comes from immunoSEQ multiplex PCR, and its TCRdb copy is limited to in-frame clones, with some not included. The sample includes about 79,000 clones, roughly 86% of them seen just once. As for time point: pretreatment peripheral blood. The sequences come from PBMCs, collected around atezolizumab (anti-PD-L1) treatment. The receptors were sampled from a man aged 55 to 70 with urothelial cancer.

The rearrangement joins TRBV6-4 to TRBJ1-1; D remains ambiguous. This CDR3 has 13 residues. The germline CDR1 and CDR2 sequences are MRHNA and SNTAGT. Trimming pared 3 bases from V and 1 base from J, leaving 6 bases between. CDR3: CASSEQENTEAFF. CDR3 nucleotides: TGTGCCAGCAGTGAACAAGAGAACACTGAAGCTTTCTTT.

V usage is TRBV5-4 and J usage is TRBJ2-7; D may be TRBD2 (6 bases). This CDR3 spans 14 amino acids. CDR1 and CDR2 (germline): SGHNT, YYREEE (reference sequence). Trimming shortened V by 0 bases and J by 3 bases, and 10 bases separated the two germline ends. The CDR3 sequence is CASSLGTEGYEQYF. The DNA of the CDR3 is TGTGCCAGCAGCTTGGGAACGGAGGGCTACGAGCAGTACTTC.

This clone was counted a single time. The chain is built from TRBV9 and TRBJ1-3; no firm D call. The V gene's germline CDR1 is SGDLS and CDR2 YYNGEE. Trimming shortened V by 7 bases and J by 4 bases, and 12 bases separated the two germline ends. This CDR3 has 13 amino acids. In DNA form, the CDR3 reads TGTGCCAGCCGCCCCGAGGTCGGAAACACCATATATTTT. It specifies CASRPEVGNTIYF. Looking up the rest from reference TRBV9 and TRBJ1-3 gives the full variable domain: DSGVTQTPKHLITATGQRVTLRCSPRSGDLSVYWYQQSLDQGLQFLIQYYNGEERAKGNILERFSAQQFPDLHSELNLSSLELGDSALYFCASRPEVGNTIYFGEGSWLTVV.

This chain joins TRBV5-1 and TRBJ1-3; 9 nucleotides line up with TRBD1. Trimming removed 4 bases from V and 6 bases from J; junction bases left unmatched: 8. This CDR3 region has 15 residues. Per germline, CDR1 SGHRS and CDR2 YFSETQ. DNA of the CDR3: TGCGCCAGCAGCCCAACAGGGGGCTTGGCAAACACCATATATTTT. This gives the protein CASSPTGGLANTIYF.

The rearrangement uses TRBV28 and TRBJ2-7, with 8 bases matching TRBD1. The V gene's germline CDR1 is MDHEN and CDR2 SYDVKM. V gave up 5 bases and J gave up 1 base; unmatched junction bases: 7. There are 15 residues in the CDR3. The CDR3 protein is CASSRQGPGSYEQYF. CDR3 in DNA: TGTGCCAGCAGTCGACAGGGGCCCGGTTCCTACGAGCAGTACTTC. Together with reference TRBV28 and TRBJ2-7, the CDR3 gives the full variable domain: DVKVTQSSRYLVKRTGEKVFLECVQDMDHENMFWYRQDPGLGLRLIYFSYDVKMKEKGDIPEGYSVSREKKERFSLILESASTNQTSMYLCASSRQGPGSYEQYFGPGTRLTVT.

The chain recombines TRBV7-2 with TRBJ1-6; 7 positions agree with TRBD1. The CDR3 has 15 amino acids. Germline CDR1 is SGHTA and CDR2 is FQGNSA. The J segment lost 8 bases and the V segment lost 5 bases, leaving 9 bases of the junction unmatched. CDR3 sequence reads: CASSARTGDYSPLHF. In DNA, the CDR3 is TGTGCCAGCAGCGCCCGGACAGGCGATTATTCACCCCTCCACTTT.

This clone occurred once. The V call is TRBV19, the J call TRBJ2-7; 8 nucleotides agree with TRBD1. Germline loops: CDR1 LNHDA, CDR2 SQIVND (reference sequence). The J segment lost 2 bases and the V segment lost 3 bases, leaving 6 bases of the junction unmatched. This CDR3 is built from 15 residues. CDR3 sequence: CASSIVGTGTYEQYF. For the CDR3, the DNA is TGTGCCAGTAGTATTGTAGGGACAGGAACCTACGAGCAGTACTTC.

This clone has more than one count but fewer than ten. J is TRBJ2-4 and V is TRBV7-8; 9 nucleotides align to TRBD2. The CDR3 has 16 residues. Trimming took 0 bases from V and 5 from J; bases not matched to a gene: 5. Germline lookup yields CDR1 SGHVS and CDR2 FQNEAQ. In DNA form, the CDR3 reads TGTGCCAGCAGCTTAGCCGTAGCGGGGGCCCAAAACATTCAGTACTTC. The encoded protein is CASSLAVAGAQNIQYF.

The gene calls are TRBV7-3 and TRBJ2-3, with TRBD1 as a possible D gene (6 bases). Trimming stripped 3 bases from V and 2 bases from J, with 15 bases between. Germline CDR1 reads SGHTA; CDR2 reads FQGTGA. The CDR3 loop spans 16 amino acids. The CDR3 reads CASSLAGASVTDTQYF. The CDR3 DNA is TGTGCCAGCAGCTTGGCAGGGGCCTCTGTCACAGATACGCAGTATTTT.

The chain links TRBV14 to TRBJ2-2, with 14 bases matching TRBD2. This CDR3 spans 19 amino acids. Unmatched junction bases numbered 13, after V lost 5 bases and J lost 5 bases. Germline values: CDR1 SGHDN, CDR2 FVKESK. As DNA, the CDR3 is TGTGCCAGCAGCAACAACCGGCGACTAGCGGGGGGGCGAACCGGGGAGCTGTTTTTT. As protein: CASSNNRRLAGGRTGELFF.

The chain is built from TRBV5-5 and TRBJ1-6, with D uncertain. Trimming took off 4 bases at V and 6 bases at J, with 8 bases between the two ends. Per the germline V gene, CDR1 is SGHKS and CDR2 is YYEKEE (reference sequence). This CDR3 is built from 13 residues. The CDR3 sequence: CASSLGFNSPLHF. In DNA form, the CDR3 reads TGTGCCAGCAGCCTCGGTTTTAATTCACCCCTCCACTTT.

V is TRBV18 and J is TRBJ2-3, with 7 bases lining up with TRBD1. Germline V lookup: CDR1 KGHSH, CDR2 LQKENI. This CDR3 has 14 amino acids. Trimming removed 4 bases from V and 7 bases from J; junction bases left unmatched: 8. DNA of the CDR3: TGTGCCAGCTCACTTATGAAACAGGGGAATACGCAGTATTTT. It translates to CASSLMKQGNTQYF.

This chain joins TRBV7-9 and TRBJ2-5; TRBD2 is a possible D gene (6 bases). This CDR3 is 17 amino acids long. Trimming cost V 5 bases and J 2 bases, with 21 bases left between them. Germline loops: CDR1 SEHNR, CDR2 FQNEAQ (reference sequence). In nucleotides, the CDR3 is TGTGCCAGCAGCCGTTGGCAGGGATCGGGAGAACAAGAGACCCAGTACTTC. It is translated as CASSRWQGSGEQETQYF.

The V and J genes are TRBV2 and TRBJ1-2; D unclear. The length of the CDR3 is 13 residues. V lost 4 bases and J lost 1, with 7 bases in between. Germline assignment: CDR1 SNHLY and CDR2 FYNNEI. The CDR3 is CASSAGSNYGYTF. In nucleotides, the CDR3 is TGTGCCAGCAGTGCCGGGAGTAACTATGGCTACACCTTC.

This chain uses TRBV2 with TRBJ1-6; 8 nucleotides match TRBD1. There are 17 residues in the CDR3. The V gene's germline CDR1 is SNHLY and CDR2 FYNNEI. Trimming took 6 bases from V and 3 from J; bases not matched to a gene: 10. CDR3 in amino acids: CASRGVGQGFYNSPLHF. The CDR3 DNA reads TGTGCCAGCAGGGGAGTTGGACAGGGATTCTATAATTCACCCCTCCACTTT. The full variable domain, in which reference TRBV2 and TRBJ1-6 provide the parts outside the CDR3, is EPEVTQTPSHQVTQMGQEVILRCVPISNHLYFYWYRQILGQKVEFLVSFYNNEISEKSEIFDDQFSVERPDGSNFTLKIRSTKLEDSAMYFCASRGVGQGFYNSPLHFGNGTRLTVT.

The CDR3 DNA reads TGTGCCAGCAGCGTAGGTTTAGGGGAAGGGAACACTGAAGCTTTCTTT. Residues: CASSVGLGEGNTEAFF. The J gene is TRBJ1-1, the V gene TRBV9, with a weak D call TRBD1 (5 bases). V was trimmed by 0 bases and J by 1 base, leaving 13 bases between them. CDR1 is SGDLS, CDR2 YYNGEE, per germline. The CDR3 spans 16 residues.

CDR3 sequence reads: CASSQGRNRGGYGYTF. CDR3 sequence (DNA): TGTGCCAGCAGCCAAGGACGGAACAGGGGTGGCTATGGCTACACCTTC. V is TRBV14 and J is TRBJ1-2, with 7 bases that match TRBD1. The CDR3 covers 16 residues. Per germline, CDR1 SGHDN and CDR2 FVKESK. V was pared by 1 base and J by 4 bases, with 9 bases of the junction left unmatched.

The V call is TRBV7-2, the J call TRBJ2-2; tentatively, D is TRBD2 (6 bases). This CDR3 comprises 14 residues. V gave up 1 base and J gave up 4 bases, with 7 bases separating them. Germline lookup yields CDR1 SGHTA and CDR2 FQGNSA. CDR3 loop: CASSLGEVTGELFF. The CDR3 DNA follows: TGTGCCAGCAGCTTAGGGGAGGTCACCGGGGAGCTGTTTTTT.

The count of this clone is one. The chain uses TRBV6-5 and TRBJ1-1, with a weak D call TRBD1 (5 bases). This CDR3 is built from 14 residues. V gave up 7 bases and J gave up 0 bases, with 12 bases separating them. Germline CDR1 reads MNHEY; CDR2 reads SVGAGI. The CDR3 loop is CASKLRGMNTEAFF. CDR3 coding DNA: TGTGCCAGCAAGTTAAGGGGTATGAACACTGAAGCTTTCTTT.

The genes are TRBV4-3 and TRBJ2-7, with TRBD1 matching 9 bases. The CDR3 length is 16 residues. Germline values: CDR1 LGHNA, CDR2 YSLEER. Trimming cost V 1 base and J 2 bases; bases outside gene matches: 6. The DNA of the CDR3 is TGCGCCAGCAGCCAAGCCGGGACAGGGACCCCCTACGAGCAGTACTTC. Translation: CASSQAGTGTPYEQYF.

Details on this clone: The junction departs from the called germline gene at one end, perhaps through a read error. This CDR3 reads CVWMDRGSSEKLFF. The CDR3 DNA is TGTGTCTGGATGGACAGGGGGTCGAGTGAAAAACTGTTTTTT. The chain is built from TRBV30 and TRBJ1-4, with 10 bases matching TRBD1. Germline values: CDR1 GTSNPN, CDR2 SVGIG (reference sequence). The CDR3 sequence is 14 residues long.

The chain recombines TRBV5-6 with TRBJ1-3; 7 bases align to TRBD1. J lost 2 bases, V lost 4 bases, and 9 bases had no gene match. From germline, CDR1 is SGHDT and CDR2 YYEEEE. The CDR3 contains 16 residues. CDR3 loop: CASSARTGGAGNTIYF. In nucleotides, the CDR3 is TGTGCCAGCAGCGCCAGGACAGGAGGCGCTGGAAACACCATATATTTT.

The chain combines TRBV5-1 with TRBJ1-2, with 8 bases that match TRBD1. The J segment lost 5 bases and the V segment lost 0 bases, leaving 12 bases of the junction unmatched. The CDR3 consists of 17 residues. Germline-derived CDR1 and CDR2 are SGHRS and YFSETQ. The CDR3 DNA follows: TGCGCCAGCAGCTTGGTCCCGGGACAGGCCCCCGGGTATGGCTACACCTTC. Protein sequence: CASSLVPGQAPGYGYTF.

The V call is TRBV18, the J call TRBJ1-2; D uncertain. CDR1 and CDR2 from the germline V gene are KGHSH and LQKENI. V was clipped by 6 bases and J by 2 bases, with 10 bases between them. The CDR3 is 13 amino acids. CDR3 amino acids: CASSYTENYGYTF. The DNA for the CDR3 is TGTGCCAGCTCCTACACAGAAAACTATGGCTACACCTTC.

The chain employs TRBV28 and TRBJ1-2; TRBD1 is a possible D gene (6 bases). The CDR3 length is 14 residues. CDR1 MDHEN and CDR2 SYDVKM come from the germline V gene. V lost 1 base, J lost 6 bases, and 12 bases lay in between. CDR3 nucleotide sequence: TGTGCCAGCAGTTTATTAGAGAACAGGGATGGCTACACCTTC. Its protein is CASSLLENRDGYTF.